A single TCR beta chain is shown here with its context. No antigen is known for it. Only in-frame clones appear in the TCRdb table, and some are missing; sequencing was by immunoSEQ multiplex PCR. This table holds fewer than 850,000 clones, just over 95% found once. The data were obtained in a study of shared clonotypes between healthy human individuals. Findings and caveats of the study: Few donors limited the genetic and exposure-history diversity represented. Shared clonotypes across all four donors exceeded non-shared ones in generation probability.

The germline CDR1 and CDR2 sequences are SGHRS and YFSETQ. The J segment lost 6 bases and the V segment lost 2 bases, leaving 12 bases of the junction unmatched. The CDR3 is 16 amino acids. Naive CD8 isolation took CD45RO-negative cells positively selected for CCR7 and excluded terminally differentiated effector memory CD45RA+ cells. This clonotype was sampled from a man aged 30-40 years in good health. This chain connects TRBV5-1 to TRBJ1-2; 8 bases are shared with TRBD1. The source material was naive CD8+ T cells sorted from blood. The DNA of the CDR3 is TGCGCCAGCAGCTTAGCAGGGGGCGTTATACTTGATGGCTACACCTTC. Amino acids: CASSLAGGVILDGYTF. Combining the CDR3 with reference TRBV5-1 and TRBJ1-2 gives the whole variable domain KAGVTQTPRYLIKTRGQQVTLSCSPISGHRSVSWYQQTPGQGLQFLFEYFSETQRNKGNFPGRFSGRQFSNSRSEMNVSTLELGDSALYLCASSLAGGVILDGYTFGSGTRLTVV.